This T cell receptor beta chain was captured in a study of T cells in Graves' hyperthyroidism and ophthalmopathy. This clonotype was picked up a small number of times. RNA transcripts yielded amplified TCR beta CDR3 regions. The HTBI set primed first-round TCR CDR3 RT-PCR. MiXCR, applied by TCRdb to the multiplex PCR reads, yields one record per CDR3 protein. This sample has hundreds of thousands of distinct CDR3 sequences; about 45% occur once, and the top ten carry approximately 7.2%. V was pared by 5 bases and J by 7 bases, with 14 bases between. There are 13 residues in the CDR3. Germline CDR1 SEHNR, CDR2 FQNEAQ (reference sequence).

The clonotype originates from an adult man with Graves' disease, either hyperthyroidism or ophthalmopathy (not recorded which). The J gene is TRBJ1-1, the V gene TRBV7-9; possible D gene TRBD1, 5 bases. The sequenced material came from peripheral blood or thyroid tissue (not recorded which). CDR3 protein: CASSQVRDSEAFF. In nucleotides, the CDR3 is TGTGCCAGCAGCCAAGTCCGCGACAGTGAAGCTTTCTTT.